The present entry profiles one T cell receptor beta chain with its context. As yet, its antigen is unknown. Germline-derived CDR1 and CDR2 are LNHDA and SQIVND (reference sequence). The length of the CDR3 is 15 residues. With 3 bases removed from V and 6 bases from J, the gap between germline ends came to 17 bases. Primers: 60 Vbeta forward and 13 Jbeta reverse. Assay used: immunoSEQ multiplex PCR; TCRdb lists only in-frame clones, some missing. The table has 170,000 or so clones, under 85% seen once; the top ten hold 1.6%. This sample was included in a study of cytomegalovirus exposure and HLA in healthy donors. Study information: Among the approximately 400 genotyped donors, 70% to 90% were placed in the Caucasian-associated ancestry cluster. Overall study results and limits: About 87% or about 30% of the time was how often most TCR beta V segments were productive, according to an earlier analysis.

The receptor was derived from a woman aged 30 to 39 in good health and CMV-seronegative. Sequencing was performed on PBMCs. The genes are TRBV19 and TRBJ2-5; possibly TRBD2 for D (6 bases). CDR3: CASSMEGLIGQTQYF. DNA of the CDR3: TGTGCCAGTAGTATGGAGGGTTTGATCGGTCAGACCCAGTACTTC.